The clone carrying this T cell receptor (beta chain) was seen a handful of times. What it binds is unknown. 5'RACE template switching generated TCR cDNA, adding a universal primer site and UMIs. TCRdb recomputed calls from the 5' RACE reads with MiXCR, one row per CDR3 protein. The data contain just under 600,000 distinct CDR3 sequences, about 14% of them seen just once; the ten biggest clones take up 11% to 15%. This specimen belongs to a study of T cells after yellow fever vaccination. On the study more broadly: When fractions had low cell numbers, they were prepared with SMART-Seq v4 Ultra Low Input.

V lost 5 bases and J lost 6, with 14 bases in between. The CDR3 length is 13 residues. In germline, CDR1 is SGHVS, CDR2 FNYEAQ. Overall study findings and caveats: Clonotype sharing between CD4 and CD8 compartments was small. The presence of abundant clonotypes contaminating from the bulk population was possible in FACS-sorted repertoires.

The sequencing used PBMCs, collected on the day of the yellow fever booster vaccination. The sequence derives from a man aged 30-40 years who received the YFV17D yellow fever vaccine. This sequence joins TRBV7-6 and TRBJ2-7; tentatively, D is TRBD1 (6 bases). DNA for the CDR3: TGTGCCAGCAGCGCTACAGGGTCGGTCGAGCAGTACTTC. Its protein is CASSATGSVEQYF.